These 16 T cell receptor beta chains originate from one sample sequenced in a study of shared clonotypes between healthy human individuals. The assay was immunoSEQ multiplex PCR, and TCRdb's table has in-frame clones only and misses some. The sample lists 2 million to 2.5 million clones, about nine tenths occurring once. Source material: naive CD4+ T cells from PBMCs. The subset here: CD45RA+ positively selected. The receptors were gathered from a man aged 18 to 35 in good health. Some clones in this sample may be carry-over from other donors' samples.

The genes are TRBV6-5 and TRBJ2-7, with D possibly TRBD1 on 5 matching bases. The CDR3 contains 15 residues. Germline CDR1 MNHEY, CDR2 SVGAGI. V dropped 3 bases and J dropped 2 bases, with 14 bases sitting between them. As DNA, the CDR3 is TGTGCCAGCAGTTATAAGGGGCCGTATCCCTACGAGCAGTACTTC. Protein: CASSYKGPYPYEQYF.

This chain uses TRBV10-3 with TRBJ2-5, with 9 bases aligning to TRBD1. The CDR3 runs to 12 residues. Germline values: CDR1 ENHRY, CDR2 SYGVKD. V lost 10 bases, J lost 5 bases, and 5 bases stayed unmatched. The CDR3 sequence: CATRQGGETQYF. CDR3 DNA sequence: TGTGCCACGAGACAGGGGGGGGAGACCCAGTACTTC.

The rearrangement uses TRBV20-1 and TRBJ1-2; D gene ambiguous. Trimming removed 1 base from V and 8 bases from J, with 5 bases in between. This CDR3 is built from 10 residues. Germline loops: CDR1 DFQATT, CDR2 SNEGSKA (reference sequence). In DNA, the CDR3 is TGCAGTGCTAGAGTTAGCGGCTACACCTTC. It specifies CSARVSGYTF.

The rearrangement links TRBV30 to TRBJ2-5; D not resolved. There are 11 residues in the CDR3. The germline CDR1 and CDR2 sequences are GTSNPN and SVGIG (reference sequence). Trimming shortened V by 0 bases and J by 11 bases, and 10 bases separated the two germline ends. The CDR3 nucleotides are TGTGCCTGGAGTGTAGAGTCAGAGCAGTACTTC. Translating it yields CAWSVESEQYF.

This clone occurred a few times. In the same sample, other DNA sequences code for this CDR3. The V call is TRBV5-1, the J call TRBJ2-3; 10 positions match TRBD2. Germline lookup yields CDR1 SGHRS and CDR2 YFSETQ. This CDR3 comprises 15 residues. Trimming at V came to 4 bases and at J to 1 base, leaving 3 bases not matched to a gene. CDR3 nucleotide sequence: TGCGCCAGCAGCCCCGGACTAGCGGGCACAGATACGCAGTATTTT. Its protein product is CASSPGLAGTDTQYF.

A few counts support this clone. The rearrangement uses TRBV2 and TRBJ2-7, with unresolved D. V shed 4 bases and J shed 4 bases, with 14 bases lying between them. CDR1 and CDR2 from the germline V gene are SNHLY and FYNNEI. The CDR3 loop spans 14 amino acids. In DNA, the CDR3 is TGTGCCAGCAGTGTTGGTATAAGGGCTTACGAGCAGTACTTC. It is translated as CASSVGIRAYEQYF.

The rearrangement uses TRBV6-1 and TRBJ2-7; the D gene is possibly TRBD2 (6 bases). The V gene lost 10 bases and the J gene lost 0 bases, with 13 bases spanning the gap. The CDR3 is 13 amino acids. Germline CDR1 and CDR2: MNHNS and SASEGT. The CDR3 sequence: CATTGGFSYEQYF. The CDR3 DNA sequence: TGTGCCACCACCGGGGGATTCTCCTACGAGCAGTACTTC.

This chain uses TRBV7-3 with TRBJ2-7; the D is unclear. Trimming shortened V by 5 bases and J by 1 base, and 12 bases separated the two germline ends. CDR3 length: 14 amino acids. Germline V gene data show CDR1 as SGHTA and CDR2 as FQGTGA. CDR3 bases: TGTGCCAGCAGCCCCGGTCCTATGTCCTACGAGCAGTACTTC. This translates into CASSPGPMSYEQYF.

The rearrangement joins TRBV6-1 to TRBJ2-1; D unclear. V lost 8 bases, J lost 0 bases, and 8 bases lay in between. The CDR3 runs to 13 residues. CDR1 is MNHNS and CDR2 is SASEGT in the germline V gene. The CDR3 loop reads CASLGGSYNEQFF. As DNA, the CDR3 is TGTGCCAGCCTAGGCGGCTCCTACAATGAGCAGTTCTTC.

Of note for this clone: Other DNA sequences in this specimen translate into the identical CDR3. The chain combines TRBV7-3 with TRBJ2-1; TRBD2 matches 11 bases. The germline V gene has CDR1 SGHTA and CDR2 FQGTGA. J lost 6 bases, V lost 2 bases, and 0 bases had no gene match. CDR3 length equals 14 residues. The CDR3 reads CASSLGTSGNEQFF. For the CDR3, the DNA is TGTGCCAGCAGCTTAGGGACTAGCGGCAATGAGCAGTTCTTC. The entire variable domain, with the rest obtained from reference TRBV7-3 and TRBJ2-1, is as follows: GAGVSQTPSNKVTEKGKYVELRCDPISGHTALYWYRQSLGQGPEFLIYFQGTGAADDSGLPNDRFFAVRPEGSVSTLKIQRTERGDSAVYLCASSLGTSGNEQFFGPGTRLTVL.

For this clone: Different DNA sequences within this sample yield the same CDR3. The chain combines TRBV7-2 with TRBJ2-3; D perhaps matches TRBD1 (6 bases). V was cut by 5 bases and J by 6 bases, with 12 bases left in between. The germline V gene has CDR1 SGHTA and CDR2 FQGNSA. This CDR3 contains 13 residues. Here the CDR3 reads CASSPSQGDTQYF. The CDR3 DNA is TGTGCCAGCAGCCCCTCCCAGGGGGATACGCAGTATTTT. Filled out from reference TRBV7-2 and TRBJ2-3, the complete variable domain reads GAGVSQSPSNKVTEKGKDVELRCDPISGHTALYWYRQSLGQGLEFLIYFQGNSAPDKSGLPSDRFSAERTGGSVSTLTIQRTQQEDSAVYLCASSPSQGDTQYFGPGTRLTVL.

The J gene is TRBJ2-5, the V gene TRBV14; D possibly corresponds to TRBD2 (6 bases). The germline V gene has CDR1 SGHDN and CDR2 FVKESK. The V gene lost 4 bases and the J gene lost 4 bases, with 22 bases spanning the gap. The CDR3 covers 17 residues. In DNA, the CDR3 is TGTGCCAGCAGCCCCCGAGGGGCGGACAACGGGGGAGAGACCCAGTACTTC. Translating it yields CASSPRGADNGGETQYF.

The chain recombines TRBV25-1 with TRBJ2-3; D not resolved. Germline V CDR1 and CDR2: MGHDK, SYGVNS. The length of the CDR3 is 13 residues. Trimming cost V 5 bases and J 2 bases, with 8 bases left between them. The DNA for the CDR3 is TGTGCCAGCAGTCTCGGGCTCACAGATACGCAGTATTTT. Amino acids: CASSLGLTDTQYF. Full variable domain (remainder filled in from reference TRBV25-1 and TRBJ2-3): EADIYQTPRYLVIGTGKKITLECSQTMGHDKMYWYQQDPGMELHLIHYSYGVNSTEKGDLSSESTVSRIRTEHFPLTLESARPSHTSQYLCASSLGLTDTQYFGPGTRLTVL.

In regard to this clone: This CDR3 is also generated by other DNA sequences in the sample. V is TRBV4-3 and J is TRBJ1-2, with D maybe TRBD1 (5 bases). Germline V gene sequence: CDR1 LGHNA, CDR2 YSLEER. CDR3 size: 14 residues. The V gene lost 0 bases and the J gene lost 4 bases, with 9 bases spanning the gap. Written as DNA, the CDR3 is TGCGCCAGCAGCCAAGAGGGGCAGGGCTATGGCTACACCTTC. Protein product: CASSQEGQGYGYTF.

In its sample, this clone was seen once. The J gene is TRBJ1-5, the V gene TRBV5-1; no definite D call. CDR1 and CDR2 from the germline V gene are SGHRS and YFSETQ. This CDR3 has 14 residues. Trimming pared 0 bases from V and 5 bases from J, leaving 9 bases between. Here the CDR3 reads CASSLESPDQPQHF. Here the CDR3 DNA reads TGCGCCAGCAGCTTGGAATCTCCTGATCAGCCCCAGCATTTT.

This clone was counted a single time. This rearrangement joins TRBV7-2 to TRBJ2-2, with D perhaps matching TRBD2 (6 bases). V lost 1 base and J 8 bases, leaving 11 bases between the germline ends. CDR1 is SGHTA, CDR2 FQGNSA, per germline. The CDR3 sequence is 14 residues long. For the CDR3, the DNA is TGTGCCAGCAGCTTAGGGCAAGGAGGGGGGGAGCTGTTTTTT. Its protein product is CASSLGQGGGELFF.